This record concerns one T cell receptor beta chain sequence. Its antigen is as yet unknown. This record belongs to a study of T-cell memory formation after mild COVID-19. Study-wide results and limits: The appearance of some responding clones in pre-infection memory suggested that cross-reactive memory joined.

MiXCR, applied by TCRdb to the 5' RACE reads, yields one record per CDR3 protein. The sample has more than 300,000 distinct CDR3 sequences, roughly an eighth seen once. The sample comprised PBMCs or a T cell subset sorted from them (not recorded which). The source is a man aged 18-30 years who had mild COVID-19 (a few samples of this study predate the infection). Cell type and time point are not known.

The CDR3 DNA sequence: TGCGCCAGCAGCTCGGGGGGGCCGGGGGAGACCCAGTACTTC. Translated, it gives CASSSGGPGETQYF. This chain uses TRBV4-3 with TRBJ2-5; 8 positions match TRBD2. Germline assignment: CDR1 LGHNA and CDR2 YSLEER. The CDR3 has 14 residues. V trimming: 5 bases; J trimming: 5 bases; junction bases outside the gene matches: 7.